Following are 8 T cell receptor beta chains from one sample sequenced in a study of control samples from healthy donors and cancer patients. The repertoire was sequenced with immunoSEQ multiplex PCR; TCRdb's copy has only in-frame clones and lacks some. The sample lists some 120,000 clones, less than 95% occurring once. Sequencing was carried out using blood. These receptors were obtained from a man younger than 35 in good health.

The CDR3 reads CASSEVTINQPQHF. DNA for the CDR3: TGTGCCAGCAGTGAGGTCACAATCAATCAGCCCCAGCATTTT. This chain joins TRBV6-1 and TRBJ1-5; D is uncertain. The CDR3 extends over 14 amino acids. V was pared by 3 bases and J by 3 bases, with 9 bases between. The germline V gene encodes CDR1 MNHNS and CDR2 SASEGT.

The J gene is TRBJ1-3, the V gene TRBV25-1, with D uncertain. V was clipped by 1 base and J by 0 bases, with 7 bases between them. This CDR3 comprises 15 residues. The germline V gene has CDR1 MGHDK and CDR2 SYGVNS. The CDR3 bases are TGTGCCAGCAGTGAATCGGCAGGCTCTGGAAACACCATATATTTT. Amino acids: CASSESAGSGNTIYF. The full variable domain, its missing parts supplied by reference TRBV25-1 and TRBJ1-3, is EADIYQTPRYLVIGTGKKITLECSQTMGHDKMYWYQQDPGMELHLIHYSYGVNSTEKGDLSSESTVSRIRTEHFPLTLESARPSHTSQYLCASSESAGSGNTIYFGEGSWLTVV.

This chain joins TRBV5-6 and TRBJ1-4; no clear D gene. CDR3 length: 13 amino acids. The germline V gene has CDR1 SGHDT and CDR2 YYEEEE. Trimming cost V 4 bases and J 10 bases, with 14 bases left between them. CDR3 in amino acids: CASSLESRGKLFF. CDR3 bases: TGTGCCAGCAGCCTCGAATCCAGAGGAAAACTGTTTTTT.

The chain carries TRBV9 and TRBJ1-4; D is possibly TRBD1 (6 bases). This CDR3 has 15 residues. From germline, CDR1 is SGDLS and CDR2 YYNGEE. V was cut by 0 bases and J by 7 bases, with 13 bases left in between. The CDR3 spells CASSVGRGGSEKLFF. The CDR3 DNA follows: TGTGCCAGCAGCGTAGGGAGGGGGGGGAGTGAAAAACTGTTTTTT.

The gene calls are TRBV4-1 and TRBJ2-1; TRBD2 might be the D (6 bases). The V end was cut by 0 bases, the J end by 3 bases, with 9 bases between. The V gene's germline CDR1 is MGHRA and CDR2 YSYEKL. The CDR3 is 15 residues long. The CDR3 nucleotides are TGCGCCAGCAGCCAAGAATTAGCGGTCTACAATGAGCAGTTCTTC. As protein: CASSQELAVYNEQFF.

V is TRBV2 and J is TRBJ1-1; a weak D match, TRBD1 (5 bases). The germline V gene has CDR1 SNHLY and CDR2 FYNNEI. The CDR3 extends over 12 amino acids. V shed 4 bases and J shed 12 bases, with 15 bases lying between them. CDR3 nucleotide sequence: TGTGCCAGCAGTGGGGGACCCAAGGGGACTTTCTTT. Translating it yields CASSGGPKGTFF. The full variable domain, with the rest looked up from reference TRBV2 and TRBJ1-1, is EPEVTQTPSHQVTQMGQEVILRCVPISNHLYFYWYRQILGQKVEFLVSFYNNEISEKSEIFDDQFSVERPDGSNFTLKIRSTKLEDSAMYFCASSGGPKGTFFGQGTRLTVV.

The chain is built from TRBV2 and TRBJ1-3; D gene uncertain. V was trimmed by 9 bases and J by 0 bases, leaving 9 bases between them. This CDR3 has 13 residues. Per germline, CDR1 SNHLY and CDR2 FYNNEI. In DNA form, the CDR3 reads TGTGCCAGGGAGGGCAGCTCTGGAAACACCATATATTTT. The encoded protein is CAREGSSGNTIYF.

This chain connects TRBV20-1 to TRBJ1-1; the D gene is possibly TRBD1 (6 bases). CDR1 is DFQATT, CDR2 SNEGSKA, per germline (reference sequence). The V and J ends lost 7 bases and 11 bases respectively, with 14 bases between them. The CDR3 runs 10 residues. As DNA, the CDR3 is TGCAGTGTGGGGGTCCAGGGGGCTTTCTTT. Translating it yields CSVGVQGAFF.